The 2 T cell receptor beta chains listed next were all sequenced from one sample in a study of cytotoxic CD8 clonotypes in ibrutinib-treated CLL. Only in-frame clones appear in the TCRdb table, and some are missing; sequencing was by immunoSEQ multiplex PCR. The data show about 160,000 clones, under 85% seen once. Sequenced material: PBMCs, taken after 24 months of ibrutinib treatment. These receptors came from a human donor with chronic lymphocytic leukemia.

The gene calls are TRBV11-2 and TRBJ2-7; 7 positions match TRBD1. With 1 base clipped from V and 1 base from J, the junction kept 4 bases outside the gene matches. The CDR3 spans 15 residues. Germline V CDR1 and CDR2: SGHAT, FQNNGV. CDR3 sequence reads: CASSLGSGGSYEQYF. In DNA form, the CDR3 reads TGTGCCAGCAGCTTAGGTTCAGGGGGATCCTACGAGCAGTACTTC.

V and J are TRBV4-3 and TRBJ2-7; D is uncertain. V lost 0 bases, J lost 5 bases, and 14 bases lay in between. The CDR3 runs 15 residues. The germline V gene has CDR1 LGHNA and CDR2 YSLEER. This chain's CDR3 is CASSQEFRPTHEQYF. Here the CDR3 DNA reads TGCGCCAGCAGCCAAGAGTTCAGGCCCACCCACGAGCAGTACTTC.